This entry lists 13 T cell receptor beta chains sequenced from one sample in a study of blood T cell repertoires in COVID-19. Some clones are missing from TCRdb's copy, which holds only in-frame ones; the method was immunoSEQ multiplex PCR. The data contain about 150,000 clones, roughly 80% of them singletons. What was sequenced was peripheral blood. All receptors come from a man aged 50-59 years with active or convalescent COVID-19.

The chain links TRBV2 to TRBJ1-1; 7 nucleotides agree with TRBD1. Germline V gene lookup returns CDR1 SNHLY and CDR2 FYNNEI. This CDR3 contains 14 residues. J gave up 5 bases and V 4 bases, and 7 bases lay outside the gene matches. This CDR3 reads CASSVEGAATEAFF. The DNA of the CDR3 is TGTGCCAGCAGTGTAGAGGGGGCGGCGACTGAAGCTTTCTTT.

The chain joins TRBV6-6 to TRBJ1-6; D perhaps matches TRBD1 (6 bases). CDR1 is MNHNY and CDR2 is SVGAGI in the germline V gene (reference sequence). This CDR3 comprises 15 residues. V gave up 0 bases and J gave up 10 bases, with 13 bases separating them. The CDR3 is CASSYSMTGRSPLHF. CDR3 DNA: TGTGCCAGCAGTTACTCGATGACAGGACGATCACCCCTCCACTTT.

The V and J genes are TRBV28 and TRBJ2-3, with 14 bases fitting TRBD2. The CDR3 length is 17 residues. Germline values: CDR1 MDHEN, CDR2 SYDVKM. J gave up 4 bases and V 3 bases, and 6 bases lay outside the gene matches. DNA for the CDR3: TGTGCCAGCAGTTTTCGACTAGCGGGAGGGAGCGCAGATACGCAGTATTTT. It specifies CASSFRLAGGSADTQYF.

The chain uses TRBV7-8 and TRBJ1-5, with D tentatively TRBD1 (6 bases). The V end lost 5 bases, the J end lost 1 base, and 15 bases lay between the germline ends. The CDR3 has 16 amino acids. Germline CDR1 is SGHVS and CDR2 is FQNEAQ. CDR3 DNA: TGTGCCAGCAGCACCCAGGGGTTGGGGAGCAATCAGCCCCAGCATTTT. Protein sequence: CASSTQGLGSNQPQHF.

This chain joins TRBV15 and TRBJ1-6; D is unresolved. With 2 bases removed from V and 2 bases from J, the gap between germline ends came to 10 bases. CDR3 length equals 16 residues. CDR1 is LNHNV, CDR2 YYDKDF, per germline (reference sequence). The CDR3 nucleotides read TGTGCCACCAGCAGATTCGAACAGCCCTATAATTCACCCCTCCACTTT. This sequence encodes CATSRFEQPYNSPLHF.

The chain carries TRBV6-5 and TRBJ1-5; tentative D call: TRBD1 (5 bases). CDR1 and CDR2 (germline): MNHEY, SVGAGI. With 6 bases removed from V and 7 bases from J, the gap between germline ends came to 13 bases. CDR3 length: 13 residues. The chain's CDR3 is CASRVRARQPQHF. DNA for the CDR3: TGTGCCAGCAGGGTCAGGGCAAGACAGCCCCAGCATTTT.

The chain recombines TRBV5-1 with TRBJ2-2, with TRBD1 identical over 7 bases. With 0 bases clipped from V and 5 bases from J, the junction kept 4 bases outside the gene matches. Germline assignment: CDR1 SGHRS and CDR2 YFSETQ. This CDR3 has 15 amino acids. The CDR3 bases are TGCGCCAGCAGCTTGGGCCAGGGGGAGACCGGGGAGCTGTTTTTT. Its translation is CASSLGQGETGELFF. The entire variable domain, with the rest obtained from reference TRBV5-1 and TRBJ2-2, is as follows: KAGVTQTPRYLIKTRGQQVTLSCSPISGHRSVSWYQQTPGQGLQFLFEYFSETQRNKGNFPGRFSGRQFSNSRSEMNVSTLELGDSALYLCASSLGQGETGELFFGEGSRLTVL.

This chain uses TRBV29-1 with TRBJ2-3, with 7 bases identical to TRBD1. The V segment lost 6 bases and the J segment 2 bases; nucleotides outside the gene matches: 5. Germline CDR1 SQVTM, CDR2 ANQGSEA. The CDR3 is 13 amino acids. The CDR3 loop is CSVGDRNTDTQYF. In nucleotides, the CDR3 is TGCAGCGTCGGGGACAGAAACACAGATACGCAGTATTTT.

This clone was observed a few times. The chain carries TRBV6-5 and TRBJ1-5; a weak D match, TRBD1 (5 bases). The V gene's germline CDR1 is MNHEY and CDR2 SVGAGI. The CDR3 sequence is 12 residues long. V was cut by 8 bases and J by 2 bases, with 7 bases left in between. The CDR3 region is CASRGGNQPQHF. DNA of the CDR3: TGTGCCAGCCGGGGGGGCAATCAGCCCCAGCATTTT.

CDR3 coding DNA: TGTGCCATCAGTGAGAGGCAGGGGGCAGTCTCTAATGAAAAACTGTTTTTT. Translated: CAISERQGAVSNEKLFF. The V gene is TRBV10-3, the J gene TRBJ1-4, with TRBD1 matching over 8 bases. CDR1 and CDR2 (germline): ENHRY, SYGVKD. V dropped 2 bases and J dropped 3; count of bases not matched to a gene: 8. The CDR3 is 17 amino acids.

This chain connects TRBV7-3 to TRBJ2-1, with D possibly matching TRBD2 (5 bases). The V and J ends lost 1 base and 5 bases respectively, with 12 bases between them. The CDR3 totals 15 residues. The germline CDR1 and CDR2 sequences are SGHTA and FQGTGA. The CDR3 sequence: CASSLKAATNNEQFF. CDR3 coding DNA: TGTGCCAGCAGCTTAAAAGCGGCAACTAACAATGAGCAGTTCTTC.

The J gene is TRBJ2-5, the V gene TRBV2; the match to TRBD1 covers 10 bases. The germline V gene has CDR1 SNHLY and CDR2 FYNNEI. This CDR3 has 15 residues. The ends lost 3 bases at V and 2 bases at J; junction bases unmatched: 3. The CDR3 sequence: CASSEDRGFQETQYF. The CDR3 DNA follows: TGTGCCAGCAGTGAGGACAGGGGGTTTCAAGAGACCCAGTACTTC.

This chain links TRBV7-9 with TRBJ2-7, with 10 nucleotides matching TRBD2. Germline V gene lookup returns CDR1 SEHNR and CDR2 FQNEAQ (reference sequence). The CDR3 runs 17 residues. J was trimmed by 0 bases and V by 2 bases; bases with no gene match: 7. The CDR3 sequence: CASSLPLAGVDSYEQYF. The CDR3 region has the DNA TGTGCCAGCAGCTTACCCCTAGCGGGAGTCGACTCCTACGAGCAGTACTTC. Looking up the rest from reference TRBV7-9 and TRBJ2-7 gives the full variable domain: DTGVSQNPRHKITKRGQNVTFRCDPISEHNRLYWYRQTLGQGPEFLTYFQNEAQLEKSRLLSDRFSAERPKGSFSTLEIQRTEQGDSAMYLCASSLPLAGVDSYEQYFGPGTRLTVT.